The 6 T cell receptor beta chains listed next were all sequenced from one sample in a study of cytomegalovirus exposure and HLA in healthy donors. Researchers ran the PCR with 60 Vbeta and 13 Jbeta primers. Sequenced by immunoSEQ multiplex PCR; TCRdb stores in-frame clones only, minus some. Seen in this sample are under 90,000 clones; the ten most common clones hold roughly 8%. The sequenced material came from PBMCs. The receptors here all came from a female donor in good health and CMV-seropositive.

The V and J genes are TRBV5-4 and TRBJ1-1; 8 bases map to TRBD1. Germline V lookup: CDR1 SGHNT, CDR2 YYREEE (reference sequence). V lost 4 bases to trimming and J lost 3 bases; unmatched junction nucleotides: 5. This CDR3 is built from 14 residues. The CDR3 region is CASSVTGVDTEAFF. Written as DNA, the CDR3 is TGTGCCAGCAGCGTGACAGGGGTAGACACTGAAGCTTTCTTT. Together with reference TRBV5-4 and TRBJ1-1, the CDR3 gives the full variable domain: ETGVTQSPTHLIKTRGQQVTLRCSSQSGHNTVSWYQQALGQGPQFIFQYYREEENGRGNFPPRFSGLQFPNYSSELNVNALELDDSALYLCASSVTGVDTEAFFGQGTRLTVV.

This chain uses TRBV30 with TRBJ1-5, with a possible D match to TRBD1 (6 bases). V gave up 1 base and J gave up 6 bases, with 7 bases separating them. CDR3 length: 12 amino acids. The germline gives CDR1 GTSNPN, CDR2 SVGIG (reference sequence). The CDR3 here is CAWSGGGQPQHF. As DNA, the CDR3 is TGTGCCTGGAGTGGAGGGGGTCAGCCCCAGCATTTT.

The rearrangement links TRBV5-5 to TRBJ1-6; a weak D match, TRBD1 (6 bases). Trimming took off 2 bases at V and 9 bases at J, with 21 bases between the two ends. The germline CDR1 and CDR2 sequences are SGHKS and YYEKEE (reference sequence). The CDR3 is made up of 17 amino acids. CDR3 bases: TGTGCCAGCAGCTTTTTCCAGGACAGAAGAGGGTTTTCACCCCTCCACTTT. Amino acids: CASSFFQDRRGFSPLHF.

This chain connects TRBV18 to TRBJ2-1, with 7 nucleotides matching TRBD2. Germline loops: CDR1 KGHSH, CDR2 LQKENI. V lost 2 bases and J lost 8; bases outside the gene matches: 9. This CDR3 spans 15 amino acids. The CDR3 here is CASSPSLADHDEQFF. In DNA, the CDR3 is TGTGCCAGCTCACCATCGCTAGCGGATCATGATGAGCAGTTCTTC.

For the CDR3, the DNA is TGTGCCAGCAGCCCCTCTCACCCATTAGCGGGAGGAAACGAGCAGTACTTC. Residues: CASSPSHPLAGGNEQYF. The chain uses TRBV11-2 and TRBJ2-7; 10 nucleotides line up with TRBD2. The CDR3 consists of 17 residues. V shed 5 bases, J shed 5 bases, and the junction held 15 bases outside the gene matches. CDR1 is SGHAT and CDR2 is FQNNGV in the germline V gene. Filled out from reference TRBV11-2 and TRBJ2-7, the complete variable domain reads EAGVAQSPRYKIIEKRQSVAFWCNPISGHATLYWYQQILGQGPKLLIQFQNNGVVDDSQLPKDRFSAERLKGVDSTLKIQPAKLEDSAVYLCASSPSHPLAGGNEQYFGPGTRLTVT.

V is TRBV5-1 and J is TRBJ1-1, with D possibly matching TRBD1 (5 bases). This CDR3 contains 15 residues. Per germline, CDR1 SGHRS and CDR2 YFSETQ. CDR3 residues: CASSIAPGVNTEAFF. The CDR3 DNA is TGCGCTTCCTCCATAGCCCCGGGGGTGAACACTGAAGCTTTCTTT.